A single T cell receptor (beta chain) is shown here with its context. Sequenced by immunoSEQ multiplex PCR; TCRdb stores in-frame clones only, minus some. The sample yields hundreds of thousands of clones, 95% seen once. The data originate from a study of shared T cell receptors in the human thymus. V lost 5 bases to trimming and J lost 3 bases, with 17 bases between them. This CDR3 has 15 residues. Per germline, CDR1 MNHEY and CDR2 SMNVEV (reference sequence). V gene TRBV27 combines with J gene TRBJ2-7; weak D call: TRBD1 (6 bases). Sequencing used thymocytes. The sequence was collected from a human donor. The CDR3 loop is CASSQFGTPHYEQYF. CDR3 in DNA: TGTGCCAGCAGTCAATTCGGGACACCTCACTACGAGCAGTACTTC.